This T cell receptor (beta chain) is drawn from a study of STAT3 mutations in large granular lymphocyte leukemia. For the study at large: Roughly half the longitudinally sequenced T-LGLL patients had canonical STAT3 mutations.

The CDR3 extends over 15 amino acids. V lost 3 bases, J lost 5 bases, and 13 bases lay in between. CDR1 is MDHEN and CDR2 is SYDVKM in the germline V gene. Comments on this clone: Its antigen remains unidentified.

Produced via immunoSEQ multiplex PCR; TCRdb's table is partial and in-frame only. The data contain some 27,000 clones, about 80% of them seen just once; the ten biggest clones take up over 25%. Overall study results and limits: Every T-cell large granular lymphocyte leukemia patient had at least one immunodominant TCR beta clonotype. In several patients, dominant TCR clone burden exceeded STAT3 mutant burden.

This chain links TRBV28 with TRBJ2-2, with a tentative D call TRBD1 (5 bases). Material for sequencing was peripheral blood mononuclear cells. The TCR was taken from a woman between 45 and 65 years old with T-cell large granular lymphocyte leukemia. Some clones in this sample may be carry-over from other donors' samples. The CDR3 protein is CASSFWQGRTGELFF. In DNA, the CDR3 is TGTGCCAGCAGTTTTTGGCAGGGTCGTACCGGGGAGCTGTTTTTT.